This TCR beta chain emerged from a study of shared clonotypes between healthy human individuals. Study at large: Per donor, three plates held CD4 naive cells, three held CD4 memory, two held CD8 naive and one held CD8 memory. General observations from the study: Exclusively blood specimens were collected; tissue repertoires likely differ. The rarefaction results pointed to incomplete sorted-subset sequencing despite large depth.

With regard to this clone: Antigen specificity is unknown.

The germline V and J ends were trimmed by 0 bases and 1 base, with 7 bases remaining between them. The CDR3 is made up of 14 amino acids. Germline values: CDR1 SGDLS, CDR2 YYNGEE. The table came from immunoSEQ multiplex PCR; TCRdb's copy has only in-frame clones and leaves some out. The table shows under 2.5 million clones, with just under 95% occurring only once. The material sequenced was naive CD4+ T cells from PBMCs. Stated subset: CD45RA+ positively selected. This chain joins TRBV9 and TRBJ2-5; no clear D gene. The source is a man between 18 and 35 years old in good health. Some clones in this sample may be carry-over from other donors' samples. The CDR3 region is CASSVEAAQETQYF. DNA for the CDR3: TGTGCCAGCAGCGTAGAGGCAGCCCAAGAGACCCAGTACTTC.